Sequencing of this TCR beta chain was carried out in a study of neurological immune-mediated disorders. The authors produced cDNA by 5'RACE using 10-nucleotide random UMIs. From 15-18 subjects, over 190 million TCR-beta sequences were obtained in each sequencing run. TCRdb called the 5' RACE reads again in MiXCR, with one record for every CDR3 protein. The sample contains some 25,000 distinct CDR3 sequences, approximately 13% of which appear only once. Study outcomes and limitations: Multiple sclerosis patients had less TCR clonal expansion than even healthy controls, unlike HTLV-1-associated myelopathy.

In its sample, this clonotype was seen many times. As yet, its antigen is unknown. Trimming took 2 bases from V and 0 from J, leaving 14 bases between them. CDR3 length: 16 amino acids. The germline V gene encodes CDR1 SNHLY and CDR2 FYNNEI. Time point of the sample: technical triplicate 1. This sequence was found in a female donor with HTLV-1-associated myelopathy (HAM/TSP). The chain is built from TRBV2 and TRBJ2-7; D is possibly TRBD2 (5 bases). Sequencing used CD4+ T cells from blood. This CDR3 is CASSELMWGDSYEQYF. CDR3 nucleotide sequence: TGTGCCAGCAGTGAATTAATGTGGGGAGACTCCTACGAGCAGTACTTC.